This T cell receptor (beta chain) was obtained from a study of blood T cell repertoires in COVID-19. At the level of the study: COVID-19 samples from acute and convalescent phases originated in the United States, Italy and Spain. From T cells, B-cell-depleted T cells, or PBMCs came the material, which was cDNA or gDNA.

CDR3 length: 16 amino acids. Per germline, CDR1 LGHDT and CDR2 YNNKEL (reference sequence). V was clipped by 1 base and J by 2 bases; unmatched bases: 6. In the original analysis: Amplification with reference gene primers provided the estimates of nucleated cell counts. The data were produced by immunoSEQ multiplex PCR, yet TCRdb's version contains in-frame clones alone and is incomplete. D and trimming were read from the DNA, whereas the V and J calls and clone size are those reported in that table. The sample has about 220,000 clones, roughly 82% seen once; the top ten hold under 2.5%. The source is a man in his forties who had recovered from COVID-19. J is TRBJ2-7 and V is TRBV3-1 (or the pseudogene TRBV3-2), with 9 bases fitting TRBD1. Sequencing was performed on peripheral blood. Written as DNA, the CDR3 is TGTGCCAGCAGCCAAGGAGTTACAGGGGGCCCCTACGAGCAGTACTTC. Translated: CASSQGVTGGPYEQYF.